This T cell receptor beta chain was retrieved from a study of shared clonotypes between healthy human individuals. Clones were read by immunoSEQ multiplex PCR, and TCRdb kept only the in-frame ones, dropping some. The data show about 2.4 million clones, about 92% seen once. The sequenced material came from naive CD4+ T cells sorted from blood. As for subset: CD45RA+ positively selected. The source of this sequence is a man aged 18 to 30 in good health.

The CDR3 reads CASSGRSRGGWADTQYF. As DNA, the CDR3 is TGTGCCAGCAGTGGTCGTAGCCGGGGGGGCTGGGCAGATACGCAGTATTTT. The V gene is TRBV6-1, the J gene TRBJ2-3, with TRBD2 identical over 8 bases. Germline V gives CDR1 MNHNS, CDR2 SASEGT. The CDR3 is 17 residues long. The ends lost 4 bases at V and 4 bases at J; junction bases unmatched: 13.